These 18 T cell receptor beta chains were all obtained from the same sample, sequenced in a study of blood T cell repertoires in COVID-19. Profiling relied on immunoSEQ multiplex PCR, and the TCRdb table lists in-frame clones only, not all of them. The sample records 95,000 to 150,000 clones, roughly 90% being singletons. Sequenced material: peripheral blood. The receptors shown here come from a middle-aged man with acute or convalescent COVID-19.

This clone appeared a single time. The chain has TRBV9 and TRBJ2-7; 8 bases agree with TRBD1. In germline, CDR1 is SGDLS, CDR2 YYNGEE. This CDR3 comprises 15 residues. V shed 4 bases and J 3 bases; nucleotides not matched to a gene: 9. CDR3: CASSPRTGRFYEQYF. The CDR3 DNA follows: TGTGCCAGCAGCCCCCGGACAGGGAGGTTCTACGAGCAGTACTTC.

J is TRBJ1-3 and V is TRBV6-5; D not resolved. Trimming removed 6 bases from V and 2 bases from J, with 8 bases in between. Germline CDR1 is MNHEY and CDR2 is SVGAGI. There are 13 residues in the CDR3. Here the CDR3 DNA reads TGTGCCAGCAGGAGTTATACTGGAAACACCATATATTTT. Amino acid sequence: CASRSYTGNTIYF.

This chain joins TRBV9 and TRBJ1-6; the D gene is possibly TRBD1 (5 bases). V was clipped by 3 bases and J by 8 bases, with 12 bases between them. The CDR3 spans 14 residues. Germline V CDR1 and CDR2: SGDLS, YYNGEE. CDR3 coding DNA: TGTGCCAGCAGCGCGAGGTTAGGGGATTCACCCCTCCACTTT. It encodes CASSARLGDSPLHF.

The J gene is TRBJ1-5, the V gene TRBV7-3; no clear D. Per germline, CDR1 SGHTA and CDR2 FQGTGA. Deletions cut 0 bases from V and 3 bases from J, with 12 bases between. The CDR3 length is 16 residues. CDR3 region: CASSLTSAAVNQPQHF. CDR3 in DNA: TGTGCCAGCAGCTTAACGTCGGCGGCAGTCAATCAGCCCCAGCATTTT. The full variable domain, with the rest looked up from reference TRBV7-3 and TRBJ1-5, is GAGVSQTPSNKVTEKGKYVELRCDPISGHTALYWYRQSLGQGPEFLIYFQGTGAADDSGLPNDRFFAVRPEGSVSTLKIQRTERGDSAVYLCASSLTSAAVNQPQHFGDGTRLSIL.

The rearrangement links TRBV5-6 to TRBJ2-3, with TRBD2 identical over 10 bases. The CDR3 is 15 amino acids. Germline V gene lookup returns CDR1 SGHDT and CDR2 YYEEEE. The ends lost 2 bases at V and 4 bases at J; junction bases unmatched: 4. CDR3 coding DNA: TGTGCCAGCAGCTTAGCGGGGGGGGTTCCAGATACGCAGTATTTT. This sequence encodes CASSLAGGVPDTQYF.

The gene calls are TRBV6-5 and TRBJ1-1, with D possibly matching TRBD1 (5 bases). The germline V gene has CDR1 MNHEY and CDR2 SVGAGI. This CDR3 is built from 11 residues. The V end lost 9 bases, the J end lost 6 bases, and 11 bases lay between the germline ends. The CDR3 DNA reads TGTGCCAGTAGGGGAGGAGCTGAAGCTTTCTTT. This encodes CASRGGAEAFF.

CDR3 coding DNA: TGTGCCACCAGCACCGAGCCGGCGGGCCACTCTGGAAACACCATATATTTT. Translated, it gives CATSTEPAGHSGNTIYF. The V call is TRBV15, the J call TRBJ1-3; D is unclear. Trimming cost V 4 bases and J 0 bases, with 16 bases left between them. CDR3 length: 17 residues. Germline lookup yields CDR1 LNHNV and CDR2 YYDKDF (reference sequence).

V gene TRBV3-1 (or the pseudogene TRBV3-2) combines with J gene TRBJ1-1, with TRBD1 identical over 8 bases. The CDR3 is 14 residues long. Germline V gene lookup returns CDR1 LGHDT and CDR2 YNNKEL (reference sequence). V lost 1 base to trimming and J lost 5 bases; unmatched junction nucleotides: 3. DNA for the CDR3: TGTGCCAGCAGCCAAGCCACAGGGGGAACTGAAGCTTTCTTT. It is translated as CASSQATGGTEAFF.

This clone was observed once. The genes are TRBV18 and TRBJ1-2; D unresolved. The CDR3 consists of 11 residues. V shed 6 bases and J shed 2 bases, with 4 bases lying between them. Germline CDR1 is KGHSH and CDR2 is LQKENI. DNA for the CDR3: TGTGCCAGCTCTCTCAACTATGGCTACACCTTC. Encoded protein: CASSLNYGYTF. Full variable domain (missing parts from reference TRBV18 and TRBJ1-2): NAGVMQNPRHLVRRRGQEARLRCSPMKGHSHVYWYRQLPEEGLKFMVYLQKENIIDESGMPKERFSAEFPKEGPSILRIQQVVRGDSAAYFCASSLNYGYTFGSGTRLTVV.

The chain carries TRBV11-3 and TRBJ1-1; TRBD1 agrees at 8 bases. V gave up 1 base and J gave up 1 base; unmatched junction bases: 2. The CDR3 runs to 15 residues. Germline values: CDR1 SGHNT, CDR2 YENEEA. CDR3 amino acids: CASSLGTGGNTEAFF. CDR3 coding DNA: TGTGCCAGCAGCTTAGGAACAGGGGGGAACACTGAAGCTTTCTTT.

The chain combines TRBV7-9 with TRBJ2-3, with TRBD2 matching over 14 bases. CDR3 length: 16 amino acids. CDR1 SEHNR and CDR2 FQNEAQ come from the germline V gene (reference sequence). Unmatched junction bases numbered 3, after V lost 5 bases and J lost 2 bases. CDR3 sequence (DNA): TGTGCCAGCAGCCGGACTAGCGGGGGGTTCACAGATACGCAGTATTTT. Protein product: CASSRTSGGFTDTQYF.

In this sample, this clone turned up once. This chain joins TRBV2 and TRBJ2-5; TRBD2 matches 7 bases. Germline-derived CDR1 and CDR2 are SNHLY and FYNNEI. Unmatched junction bases numbered 3, after V lost 5 bases and J lost 3 bases. The CDR3 covers 13 residues. The CDR3 reads CASSMAGEETQYF. The CDR3 nucleotides are TGTGCCAGCAGTATGGCGGGAGAAGAGACCCAGTACTTC.

This chain connects TRBV6-4 to TRBJ2-6; possibly TRBD2 for D (5 bases). With 6 bases removed from V and 2 bases from J, the gap between germline ends came to 11 bases. This CDR3 contains 15 residues. Germline V lookup: CDR1 MRHNA, CDR2 SNTAGT. Here the CDR3 reads CASSQERAGANVLTF. For the CDR3, the DNA is TGTGCCAGCAGCCAGGAGAGGGCTGGGGCCAACGTCCTGACTTTC.

The chain couples TRBV16 to TRBJ1-2; possible D gene TRBD1, 5 bases. The germline CDR1 and CDR2 sequences are KGHSY and FQNENV. The CDR3 extends over 15 amino acids. V shed 1 base and J shed 0 bases, with 9 bases lying between them. This CDR3 reads CASSQLQGSNYGYTF. The CDR3 DNA reads as TGTGCCAGCAGCCAATTGCAGGGATCTAACTATGGCTACACCTTC.

The J gene is TRBJ2-2, the V gene TRBV5-1; the D gene is possibly TRBD1 (6 bases). V lost 1 base to trimming and J lost 6 bases, with 13 bases between them. Germline V gives CDR1 SGHRS, CDR2 YFSETQ. The CDR3 loop spans 15 amino acids. This chain's CDR3 is CASSLPGDLSGELFF. CDR3 nucleotides: TGCGCCAGCAGCTTGCCAGGGGATTTGTCCGGGGAGCTGTTTTTT.

The rearrangement links TRBV19 to TRBJ1-2; TRBD1 might be the D (6 bases). CDR3 size: 13 residues. V dropped 6 bases and J dropped 7 bases, with 15 bases sitting between them. CDR1 and CDR2 (germline): LNHDA, SQIVND (reference sequence). DNA of the CDR3: TGTGCCAGTAGGACTAACAGGGATTCTGGCTACACCTTC. This gives the protein CASRTNRDSGYTF.

This rearrangement joins TRBV7-3 to TRBJ1-1; D is ambiguous. Per the germline V gene, CDR1 is SGHTA and CDR2 is FQGTGA. The CDR3 sequence is 13 residues long. The V end lost 5 bases, the J end lost 10 bases, and 17 bases lay between the germline ends. Written as DNA, the CDR3 is TGTGCCAGCAGCCCAGAGGCCAGAGTATCAGCTTTCTTT. It specifies CASSPEARVSAFF.

This clone appeared a few times. The rearrangement links TRBV30 to TRBJ1-2, with 11 bases identical to TRBD1. The germline CDR1 and CDR2 sequences are GTSNPN and SVGIG (reference sequence). Trimming cost V 3 bases and J 4 bases; bases outside gene matches: 7. The CDR3 has 15 residues. The CDR3 reads CAWRARDRGFYGYTF. In DNA, the CDR3 is TGTGCCTGGAGAGCCCGGGACAGGGGGTTCTATGGCTACACCTTC.